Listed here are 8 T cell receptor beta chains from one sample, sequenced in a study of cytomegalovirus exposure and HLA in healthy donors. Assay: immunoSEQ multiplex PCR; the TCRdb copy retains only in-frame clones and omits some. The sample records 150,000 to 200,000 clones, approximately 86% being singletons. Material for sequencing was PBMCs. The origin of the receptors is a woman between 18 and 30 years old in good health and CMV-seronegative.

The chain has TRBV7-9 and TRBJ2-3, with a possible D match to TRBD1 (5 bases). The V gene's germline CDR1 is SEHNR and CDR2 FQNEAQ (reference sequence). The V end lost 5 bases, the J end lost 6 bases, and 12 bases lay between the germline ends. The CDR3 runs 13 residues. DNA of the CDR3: TGTGCCAGCAGCGGGGCAGTAAAGGATACGCAGTATTTT. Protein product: CASSGAVKDTQYF.

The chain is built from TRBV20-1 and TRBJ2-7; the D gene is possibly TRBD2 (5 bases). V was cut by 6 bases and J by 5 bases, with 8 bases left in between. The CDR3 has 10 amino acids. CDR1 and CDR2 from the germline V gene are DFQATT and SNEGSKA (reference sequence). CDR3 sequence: CSAFGDEQYF. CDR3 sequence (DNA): TGCAGTGCGTTCGGGGACGAGCAGTACTTC.

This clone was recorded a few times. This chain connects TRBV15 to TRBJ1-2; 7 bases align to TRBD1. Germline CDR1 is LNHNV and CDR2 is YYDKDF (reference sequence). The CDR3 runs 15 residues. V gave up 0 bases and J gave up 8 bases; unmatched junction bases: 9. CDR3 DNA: TGTGCCACCAGCAGAGATCGGGAGGGGGCGCAGGGCTACACCTTC. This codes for CATSRDREGAQGYTF.

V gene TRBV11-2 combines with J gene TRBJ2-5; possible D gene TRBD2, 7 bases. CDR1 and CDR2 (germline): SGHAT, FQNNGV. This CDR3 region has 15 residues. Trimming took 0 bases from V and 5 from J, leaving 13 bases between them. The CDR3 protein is CASSLDRGGWETQYF. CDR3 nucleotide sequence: TGTGCCAGCAGCTTAGATAGGGGGGGTTGGGAGACCCAGTACTTC.

The CDR3 nucleotides read TGTGCCACCAGCAGACTACCTAGGGACAGCTACCAAGAGACCCAGTACTTC. It encodes CATSRLPRDSYQETQYF. The J gene is TRBJ2-5, the V gene TRBV15, with TRBD1 matching over 7 bases. The CDR3 is made up of 17 amino acids. The trim removed 2 bases at V and 0 bases at J, leaving 9 bases unmatched. Germline assignment: CDR1 LNHNV and CDR2 YYDKDF (reference sequence). Full variable domain (remainder filled in from reference TRBV15 and TRBJ2-5): DAMVIQNPRYQVTQFGKPVTLSCSQTLNHNVMYWYQQKSSQAPKLLFHYYDKDFNNEADTPDNFQSRRPNTSFCFLDIRSPGLGDTAMYLCATSRLPRDSYQETQYFGPGTRLLVL.

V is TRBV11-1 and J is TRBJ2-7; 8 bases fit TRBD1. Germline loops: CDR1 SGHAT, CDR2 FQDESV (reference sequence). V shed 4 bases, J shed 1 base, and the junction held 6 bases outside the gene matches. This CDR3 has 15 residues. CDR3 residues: CASSSRTGRSYEQYF. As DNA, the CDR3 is TGTGCCAGCAGCTCTCGGACAGGGCGATCCTACGAGCAGTACTTC.

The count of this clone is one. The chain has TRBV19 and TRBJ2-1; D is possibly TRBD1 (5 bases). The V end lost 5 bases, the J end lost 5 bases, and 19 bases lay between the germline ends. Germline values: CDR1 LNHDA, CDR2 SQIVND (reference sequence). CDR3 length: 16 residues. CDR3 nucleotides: TGTGCCAGTAGTGTCCCCCTGGCAGGGCCTCACAATGAGCAGTTCTTC. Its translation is CASSVPLAGPHNEQFF.

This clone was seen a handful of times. The CDR3 here is CASSQRLGDYNEQFF. The DNA for the CDR3 is TGCGCCAGCAGCCAACGATTAGGGGATTACAATGAGCAGTTCTTC. V and J are TRBV4-3 and TRBJ2-1; maybe TRBD1 (5 bases). The germline V gene has CDR1 LGHNA and CDR2 YSLEER. V was cut by 2 bases and J by 4 bases, with 12 bases left in between. The CDR3 runs to 15 residues.